This is a list of T cell receptor beta chains from one sample in a study of PD-1 blockade in classical Hodgkin lymphoma. Some clones are missing from TCRdb's copy, which holds only in-frame ones; the method was immunoSEQ multiplex PCR. The sample consists of 15,000 to 17,000 clones, approximately 83% of them appearing once. The material was peripheral blood mononuclear cells (PBMCs), obtained before the second cycle of nivolumab. The source of these receptors is a human donor with classical Hodgkin lymphoma. Each CDR3 is given with its conserved first and last residue. D genes are given only for firm matches. A clone size is listed for some rows: how often the clone was seen (once, few, many), or a class if it is expanded.

>-|-|TRBV7-8|TRBJ1-2
TGTGCCAGCAGCCTCCGGGGGAACTATGGCTACACCTTC
CASSLRGNYGYTF
>-|once|TRBV6-5|TRBJ2-7
TGTGCCAGCAGTTACTCTTCCAGGGCCTACGAGCAGTACTTC
CASSYSSRAYEQYF
>-|-|TRBV11-2|TRBJ1-1
TGTGCCAGCAGCCCCTGGAACACTGAAGCTTTCTTT
CASSPWNTEAFF
>-|-|TRBV29-1|TRBJ2-4
TGCAGCGTTGGGGACCGAGCGACGGTCAACATTCAGTACTTC
CSVGDRATVNIQYF
>-|-|TRBV6-5|TRBJ2-7
TGTGCCAGCAGTTTATCAGGGTACGAGCAGTACTTC
CASSLSGYEQYF
>-|-|TRBV19|TRBJ2-1
TGTGCCAGTAGTGAGGGACACCCATACAATGAGCAGTTCTTC
CASSEGHPYNEQFF
>TRBD2|-|TRBV11-2|TRBJ2-5
TGTGCCAGCAGTTTATCTCTTTCCCTGGCGGGGGGCGGGGAGACCCAGTACTTC
CASSLSLSLAGGGETQYF
>TRBD2|once|TRBV10-3|TRBJ2-1
TGTGCCATGGGGTTTGGTCCGGGGGGGCCGGCCAATGAGCAGTTCTTC
CAMGFGPGGPANEQFF
>-|-|TRBV2|TRBJ2-2
TGTGCCAGCAGTGATCACAGCACCGGGGAGCTGTTTTTT
CASSDHSTGELFF
>TRBD1|-|TRBV10-2|TRBJ1-3
TGCGCCAGCCTCGGGACAGGGACTGGAAACACCATATATTTT
CASLGTGTGNTIYF
>TRBD2|-|TRBV19|TRBJ2-1
TGTGCCAGTAGTAGATGGGCCAGCGGGGGGGCCGGGGATGAGCAGTTCTTC
CASSRWASGGAGDEQFF
>-|-|TRBV7-2|TRBJ1-4
TGTGCCAGCAGCCAGATGCTGCGGACAGTTGAAAAACTGTTTTTT
CASSQMLRTVEKLFF
>-|once|TRBV10-3|TRBJ2-3
TGTGCCATCAGGCCGGGACTTAGCACAGATACGCAGTATTTT
CAIRPGLSTDTQYF
>TRBD2|-|TRBV11-2|TRBJ2-2
TGTGCCAGCAGCCCCGGGACTATTAACACCGGGGAGCTGTTTTTT
CASSPGTINTGELFF
>-|-|TRBV6-1|TRBJ2-2
TGTGCCAGCAGTTCTTTTTTGGGGGAGCTGTTTTTT
CASSSFLGELFF
>-|-|TRBV30|TRBJ2-7
TGTGCCTGGACTCCCTCCAGGTACGAGCAGTACTTC
CAWTPSRYEQYF
>TRBD1|-|TRBV18|TRBJ2-5
TGTGCCAGCTCACCGCGACAGGGGCGTCAAGAGACCCAGTACTTC
CASSPRQGRQETQYF
>-|-|TRBV6-5|TRBJ1-3
TGTGCCAGCAGTTACTCGACCGGAAACACCATATATTTT
CASSYSTGNTIYF
>TRBD2|-|TRBV6-4|TRBJ2-1
TGTGCCAGCAGCCCAACTAGCGGGGAGTCCGATGAGCAGTTCTTC
CASSPTSGESDEQFF
>TRBD1|-|TRBV27|TRBJ2-7
TGTGCCAGCAGCAGGGACAGCTACTACGAGCAGTACTTC
CASSRDSYYEQYF
>-|-|TRBV4-1|TRBJ2-7
TGCGCCAGCAGCCTTCGGATACGGGGTGACGAGCAGTACTTC
CASSLRIRGDEQYF
>TRBD2|-|TRBV5-1|TRBJ2-1
TGCGCCAGCAGGGGGACTAGCGGGGGCGCAGCTTACAATGAGCAGTTCTTC
CASRGTSGGAAYNEQFF
>-|-|TRBV10-2|TRBJ2-1
TGCGCCACCACAATAGCGGTTTACAATGAGCAGTTCTTC
CATTIAVYNEQFF
>-|-|TRBV7-6|TRBJ1-3
TGTGCCAGCAGCACGTCCGGAAACACCATATATTTT
CASSTSGNTIYF
>TRBD2|-|TRBV27|TRBJ2-1
TGTGCCAGCAGAATAGCGGGGGGCTCCTACAATGAGCAGTTCTTC
CASRIAGGSYNEQFF
>-|-|TRBV19|TRBJ1-1
TGTGCCAGTAGTATGAACACTGAAGCTTTCTTT
CASSMNTEAFF
>TRBD1|few|TRBV6-4|TRBJ2-2
TGTGCCAGCAGTCCTCTGGACAGGGGGCTTTCGAACACCGGGGAGCTGTTTTTT
CASSPLDRGLSNTGELFF
>TRBD2|-|TRBV5-1|TRBJ2-5
TGCGCCAGCAGCCCGACTAGCGGCGAGACCCAGTACTTC
CASSPTSGETQYF
>-|-|TRBV19|TRBJ1-5
TGTGCCAGTAGTATAACGGGACTGCCCAATCAGCCCCAGCATTTT
CASSITGLPNQPQHF
>-|few|TRBV4-2|TRBJ2-7
TGTGCCAGCAGCCAAGATCGGGCCAGGGGTTCCTACGAGCAGTACTTC
CASSQDRARGSYEQYF
>TRBD1|-|TRBV7-2|TRBJ1-2
TGTGCCAGCAGCTTGGACAGGGGATTGAGAGGCTACACCTTC
CASSLDRGLRGYTF
>-|-|TRBV27|TRBJ2-3
TGTGCCAGCAGTTTAAAAACTACCCCCGATACGCAGTATTTT
CASSLKTTPDTQYF
>TRBD1|-|TRBV13|TRBJ1-4
TGTGCCAGCAGCTCCTCCGGGACAGGGGTTGAAAAACTGTTTTTT
CASSSSGTGVEKLFF
>-|-|TRBV11-2|TRBJ1-4
TGTGCCAGCAGCTTAGACAGGGGAGCAACTAATGAAAAACTGTTTTTT
CASSLDRGATNEKLFF